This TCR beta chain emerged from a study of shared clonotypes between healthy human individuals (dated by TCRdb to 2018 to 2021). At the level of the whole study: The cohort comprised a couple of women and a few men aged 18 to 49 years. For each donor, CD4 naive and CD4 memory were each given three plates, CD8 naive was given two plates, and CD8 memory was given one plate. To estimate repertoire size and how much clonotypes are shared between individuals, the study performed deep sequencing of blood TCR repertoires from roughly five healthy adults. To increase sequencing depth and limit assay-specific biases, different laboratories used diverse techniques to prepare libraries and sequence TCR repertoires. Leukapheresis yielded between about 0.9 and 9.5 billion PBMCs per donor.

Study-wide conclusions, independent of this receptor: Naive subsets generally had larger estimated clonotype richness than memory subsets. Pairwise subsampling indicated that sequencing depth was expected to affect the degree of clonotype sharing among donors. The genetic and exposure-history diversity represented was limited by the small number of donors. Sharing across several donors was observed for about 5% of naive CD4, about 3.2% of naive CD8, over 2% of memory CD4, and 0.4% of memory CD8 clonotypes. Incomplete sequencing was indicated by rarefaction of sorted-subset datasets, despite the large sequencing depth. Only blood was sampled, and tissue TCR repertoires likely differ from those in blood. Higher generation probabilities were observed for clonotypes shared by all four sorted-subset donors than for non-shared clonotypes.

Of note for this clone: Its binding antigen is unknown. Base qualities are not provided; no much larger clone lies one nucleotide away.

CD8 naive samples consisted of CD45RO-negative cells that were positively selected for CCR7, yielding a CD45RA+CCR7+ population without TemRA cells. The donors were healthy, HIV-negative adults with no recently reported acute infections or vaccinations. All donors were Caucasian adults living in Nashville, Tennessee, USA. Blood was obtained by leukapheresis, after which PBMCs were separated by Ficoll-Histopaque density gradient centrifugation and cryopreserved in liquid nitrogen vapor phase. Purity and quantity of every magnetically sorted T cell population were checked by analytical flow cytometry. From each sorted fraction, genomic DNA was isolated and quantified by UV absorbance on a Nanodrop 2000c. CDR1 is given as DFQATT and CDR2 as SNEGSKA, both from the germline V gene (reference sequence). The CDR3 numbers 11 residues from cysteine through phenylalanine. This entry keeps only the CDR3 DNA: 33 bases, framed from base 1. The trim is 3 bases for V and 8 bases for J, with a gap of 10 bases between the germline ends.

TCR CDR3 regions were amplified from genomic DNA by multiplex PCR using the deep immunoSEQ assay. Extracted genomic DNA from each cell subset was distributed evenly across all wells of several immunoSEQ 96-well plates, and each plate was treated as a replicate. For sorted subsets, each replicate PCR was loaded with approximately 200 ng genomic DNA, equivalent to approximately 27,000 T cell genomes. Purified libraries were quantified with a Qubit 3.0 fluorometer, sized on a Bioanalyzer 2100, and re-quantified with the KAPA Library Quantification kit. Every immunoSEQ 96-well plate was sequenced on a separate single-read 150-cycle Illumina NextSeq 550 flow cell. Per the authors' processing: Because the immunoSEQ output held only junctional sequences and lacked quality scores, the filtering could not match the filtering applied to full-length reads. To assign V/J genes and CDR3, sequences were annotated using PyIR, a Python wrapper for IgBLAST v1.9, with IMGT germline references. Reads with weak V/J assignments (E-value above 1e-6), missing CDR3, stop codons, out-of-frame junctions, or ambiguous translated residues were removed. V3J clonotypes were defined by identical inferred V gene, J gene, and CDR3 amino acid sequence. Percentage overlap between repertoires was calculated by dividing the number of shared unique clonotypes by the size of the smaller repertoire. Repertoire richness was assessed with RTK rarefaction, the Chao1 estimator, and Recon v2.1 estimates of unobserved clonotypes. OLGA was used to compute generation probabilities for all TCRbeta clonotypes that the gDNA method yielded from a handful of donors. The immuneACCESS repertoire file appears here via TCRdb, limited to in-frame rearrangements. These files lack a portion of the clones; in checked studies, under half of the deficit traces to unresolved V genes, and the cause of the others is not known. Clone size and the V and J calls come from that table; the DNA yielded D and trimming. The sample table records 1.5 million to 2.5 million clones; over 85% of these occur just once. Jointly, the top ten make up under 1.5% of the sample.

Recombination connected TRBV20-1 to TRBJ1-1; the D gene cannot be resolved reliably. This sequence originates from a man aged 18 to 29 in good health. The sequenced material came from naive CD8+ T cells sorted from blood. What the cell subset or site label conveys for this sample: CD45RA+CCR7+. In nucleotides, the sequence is TGCAGTGCTAGGGATGTGGGCGAAGCTTTCTTT. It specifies CSARDVGEAFF.